The 6 T cell receptor beta chains below come from one sample, sequenced in a study of T cells expressing NK-cell markers. From its re-call of the 5' RACE reads, TCRdb lists each CDR3 protein once, without DNA. In all, the sample yields 150,000 to 180,000 distinct CDR3 sequences. Material: blood T cells: a sorted CD56 or NKG2C T cell subset, CD4+ or CD8+ T cells, or bulk PBMC T cells (not recorded which). The receptors shown here come from a woman between 50 and 59 years old in good health.

The V call is TRBV5-1, the J call TRBJ2-2; the TCRdb D gene call, TRBD1, has no DNA to confirm it. This CDR3 contains 14 residues. The V gene's germline CDR1 is SGHRS and CDR2 YFSETQ. The CDR3 sequence: CASSPGTATGELFF.

This chain uses TRBV4-1 with TRBJ2-7; with no DNA, the TCRdb D assignment of TRBD1 cannot be verified. The germline V gene encodes CDR1 MGHRA and CDR2 YSYEKL. This CDR3 spans 13 amino acids. The CDR3 sequence: CASSQEAGDEQYF.

This chain joins TRBV4-1 and TRBJ2-1; the D call from TCRdb, TRBD2, cannot be confirmed without DNA. CDR3 length: 11 residues. CDR1 is MGHRA and CDR2 is YSYEKL in the germline V gene. CDR3 residues: CASTRGKEQFF.

The chain employs TRBV5-1 and TRBJ2-1; the D call from TCRdb, TRBD1, cannot be confirmed without DNA. The germline gives CDR1 SGHRS, CDR2 YFSETQ. The CDR3 has 13 residues. The chain's CDR3 is CASSTHRANEQFF.

This chain links TRBV7-9 with TRBJ1-2. In germline, CDR1 is SEHNR, CDR2 FQNEAQ (reference sequence). The CDR3 runs 13 residues. This CDR3 is CASSLITDYGYTF.

This chain uses TRBV4-1 with TRBJ2-7. The CDR3 sequence is 14 residues long. Germline CDR1 and CDR2: MGHRA and YSYEKL. The CDR3: CASSQSTVTYEQYF.